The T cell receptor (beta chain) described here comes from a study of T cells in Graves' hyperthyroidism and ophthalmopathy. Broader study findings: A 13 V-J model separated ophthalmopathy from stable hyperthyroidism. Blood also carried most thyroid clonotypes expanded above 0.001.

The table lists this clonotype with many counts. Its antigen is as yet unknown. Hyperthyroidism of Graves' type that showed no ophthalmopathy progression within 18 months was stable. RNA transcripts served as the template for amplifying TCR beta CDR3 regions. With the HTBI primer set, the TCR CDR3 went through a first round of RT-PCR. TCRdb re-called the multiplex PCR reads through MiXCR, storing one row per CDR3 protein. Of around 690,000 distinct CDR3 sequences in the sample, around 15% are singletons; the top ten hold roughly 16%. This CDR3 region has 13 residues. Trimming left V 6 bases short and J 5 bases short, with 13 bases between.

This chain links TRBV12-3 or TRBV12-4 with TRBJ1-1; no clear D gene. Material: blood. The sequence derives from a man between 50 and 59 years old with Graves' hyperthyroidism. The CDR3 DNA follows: TGTGCCAGCAGGACGACCCGGCGGACTGAAGCTTTCTTT. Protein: CASRTTRRTEAFF.